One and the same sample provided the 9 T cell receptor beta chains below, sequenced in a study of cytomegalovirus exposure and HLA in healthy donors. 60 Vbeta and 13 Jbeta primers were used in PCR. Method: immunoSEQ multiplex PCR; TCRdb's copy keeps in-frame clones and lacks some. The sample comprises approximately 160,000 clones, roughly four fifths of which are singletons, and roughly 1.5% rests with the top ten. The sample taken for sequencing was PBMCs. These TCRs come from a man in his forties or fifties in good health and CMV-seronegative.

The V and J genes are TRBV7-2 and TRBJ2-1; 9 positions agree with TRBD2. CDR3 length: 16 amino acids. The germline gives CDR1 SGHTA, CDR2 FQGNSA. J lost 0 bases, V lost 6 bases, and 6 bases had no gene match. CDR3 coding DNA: TGTGCCAGCAGTCTTAAGACTAGCGGCTCCTACAATGAGCAGTTCTTC. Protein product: CASSLKTSGSYNEQFF. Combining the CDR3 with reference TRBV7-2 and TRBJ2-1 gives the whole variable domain GAGVSQSPSNKVTEKGKDVELRCDPISGHTALYWYRQSLGQGLEFLIYFQGNSAPDKSGLPSDRFSAERTGGSVSTLTIQRTQQEDSAVYLCASSLKTSGSYNEQFFGPGTRLTVL.

CDR3 nucleotide sequence: TGTGCCAGCAGTTTAGGACAGACCTACGAGCAGTACTTC. It encodes CASSLGQTYEQYF. The rearrangement links TRBV27 to TRBJ2-7; the D gene is possibly TRBD1 (6 bases). The V end lost 2 bases, the J end lost 2 bases, and 7 bases lay between the germline ends. The CDR3 is 13 residues long. The germline gives CDR1 MNHEY, CDR2 SMNVEV (reference sequence).

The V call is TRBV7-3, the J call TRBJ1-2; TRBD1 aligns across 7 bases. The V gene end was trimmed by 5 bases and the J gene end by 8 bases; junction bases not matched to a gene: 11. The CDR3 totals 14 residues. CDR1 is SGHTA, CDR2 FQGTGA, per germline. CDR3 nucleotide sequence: TGTGCCAGCAGCCCAAACCACAGGGGCGGGGGCTACACCTTC. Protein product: CASSPNHRGGGYTF.

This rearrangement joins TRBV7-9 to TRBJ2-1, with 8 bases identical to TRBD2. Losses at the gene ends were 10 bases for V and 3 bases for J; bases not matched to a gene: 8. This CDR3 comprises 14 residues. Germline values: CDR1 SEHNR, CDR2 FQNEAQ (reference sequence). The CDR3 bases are TGTGCCACCGCGTATAGCGGGAACTACAATGAGCAGTTCTTC. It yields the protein CATAYSGNYNEQFF.

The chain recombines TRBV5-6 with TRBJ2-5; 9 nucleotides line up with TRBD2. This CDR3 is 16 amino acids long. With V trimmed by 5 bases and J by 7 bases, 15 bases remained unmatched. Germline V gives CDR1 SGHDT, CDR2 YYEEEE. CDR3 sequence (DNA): TGTGCCAGCAGACCCCGGGCTAGCGGGGCGAGGGGGACCCAGTACTTC. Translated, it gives CASRPRASGARGTQYF.

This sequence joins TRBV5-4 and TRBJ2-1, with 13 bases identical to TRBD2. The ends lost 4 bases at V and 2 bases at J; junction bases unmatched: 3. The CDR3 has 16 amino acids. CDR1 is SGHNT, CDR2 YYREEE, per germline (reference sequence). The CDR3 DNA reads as TGTGCCAGCAGCGACGGGACTAGCGGGACCTACAATGAGCAGTTCTTC. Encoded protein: CASSDGTSGTYNEQFF. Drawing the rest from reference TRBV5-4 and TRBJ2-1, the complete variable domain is ETGVTQSPTHLIKTRGQQVTLRCSSQSGHNTVSWYQQALGQGPQFIFQYYREEENGRGNFPPRFSGLQFPNYSSELNVNALELDDSALYLCASSDGTSGTYNEQFFGPGTRLTVL.

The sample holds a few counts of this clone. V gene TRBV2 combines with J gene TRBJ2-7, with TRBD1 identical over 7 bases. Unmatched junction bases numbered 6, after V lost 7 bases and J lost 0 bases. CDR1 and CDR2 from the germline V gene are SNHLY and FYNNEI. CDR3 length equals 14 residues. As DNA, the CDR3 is TGTGCCAGCATCGACAGGGCCGGCTCCTACGAGCAGTACTTC. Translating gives CASIDRAGSYEQYF. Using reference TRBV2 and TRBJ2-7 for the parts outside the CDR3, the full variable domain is EPEVTQTPSHQVTQMGQEVILRCVPISNHLYFYWYRQILGQKVEFLVSFYNNEISEKSEIFDDQFSVERPDGSNFTLKIRSTKLEDSAMYFCASIDRAGSYEQYFGPGTRLTVT.

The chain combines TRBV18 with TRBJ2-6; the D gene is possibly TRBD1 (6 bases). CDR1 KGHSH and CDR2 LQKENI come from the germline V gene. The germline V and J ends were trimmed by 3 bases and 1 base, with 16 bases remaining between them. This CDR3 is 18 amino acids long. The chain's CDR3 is CASSPKLVGQSGANVLTF. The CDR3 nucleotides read TGTGCCAGCTCACCGAAACTAGTTGGACAGTCTGGGGCCAACGTCCTGACTTTC.

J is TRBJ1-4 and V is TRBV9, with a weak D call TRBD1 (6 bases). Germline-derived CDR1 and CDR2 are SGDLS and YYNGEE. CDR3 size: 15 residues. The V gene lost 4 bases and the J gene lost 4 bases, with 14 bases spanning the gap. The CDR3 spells CASSLGGGNNEKLFF. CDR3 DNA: TGTGCCAGCAGCCTAGGAGGGGGAAATAATGAAAAACTGTTTTTT. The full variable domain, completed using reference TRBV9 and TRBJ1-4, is DSGVTQTPKHLITATGQRVTLRCSPRSGDLSVYWYQQSLDQGLQFLIQYYNGEERAKGNILERFSAQQFPDLHSELNLSSLELGDSALYFCASSLGGGNNEKLFFGSGTQLSVL.